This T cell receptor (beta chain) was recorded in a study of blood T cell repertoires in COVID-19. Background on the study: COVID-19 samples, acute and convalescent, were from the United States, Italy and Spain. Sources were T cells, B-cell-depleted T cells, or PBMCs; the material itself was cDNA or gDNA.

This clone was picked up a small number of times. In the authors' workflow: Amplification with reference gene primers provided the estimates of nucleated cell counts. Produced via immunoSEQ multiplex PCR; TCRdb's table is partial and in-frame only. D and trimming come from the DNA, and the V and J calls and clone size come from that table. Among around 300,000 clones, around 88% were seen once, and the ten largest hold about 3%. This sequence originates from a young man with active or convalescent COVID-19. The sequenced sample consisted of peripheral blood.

CDR3 protein: CASSLGRGGVEQYF. As DNA, the CDR3 is TGTGCCAGCAGCTTAGGGAGGGGAGGAGTCGAGCAGTACTTC. This sequence joins TRBV11-3 and TRBJ2-7; possible D gene TRBD2, 6 bases. V lost 1 base and J 6 bases, leaving 13 bases between the germline ends. This CDR3 region has 14 residues. CDR1 is SGHNT, CDR2 YENEEA, per germline. Together with reference TRBV11-3 and TRBJ2-7, the CDR3 gives the full variable domain: EAGVVQSPRYKIIEKKQPVAFWCNPISGHNTLYWYLQNLGQGPELLIRYENEEAVDDSQLPKDRFSAERLKGVDSTLKIQPAELGDSAVYLCASSLGRGGVEQYFGPGTRLTVT.